This T cell receptor (beta chain) was recorded in a study of shared clonotypes between healthy human individuals (dated by TCRdb to 2019 to 2021). About the investigation overall: Three men and a couple of women, aged 18 to 49 years, made up the cohort. For each donor, CD4 naive and CD4 memory were each run on three plates, CD8 naive on two plates, and CD8 memory on one plate. Blood TCR repertoires of roughly five healthy adults were deeply sequenced to estimate repertoire size and the extent of clonotype sharing between individuals. To increase sequencing depth and limit assay-specific biases, TCR repertoire library preparation and sequencing were carried out by different laboratories using diverse techniques. Per donor, leukapheresis produced somewhere between about 0.94 and 10 billion PBMCs.

Taken from cysteine to phenylalanine, the CDR3 has 20 residues. The kept DNA is CDR3 alone, 60 bases in frame from the first base. The CDR1 and CDR2 encoded by the germline V gene are KGHSH and LQKENI. V is reduced by 1 base and J by 2 bases, leaving a spacing of 24 bases between them. About this clone: Its antigen target is currently unknown. No base qualities exist here, and no much larger clone lies one base off it.

What the work shows at the level of the full study, not this receptor alone: Compared with non-shared clonotypes, clonotypes shared by all four sorted-subset donors had higher generation probabilities. Rarefaction of sorted-subset datasets indicated incomplete sequencing despite the large sequencing depth. Naive subsets generally had larger estimated clonotype richness than memory subsets. Only blood was sampled, and tissue TCR repertoires likely differ from those in blood. Pairwise subsampling indicated that sequencing depth was expected to affect the degree of clonotype sharing among donors. The small number of donors limited the genetic and exposure-history diversity represented. Across a few donors, 5% to 6% of naive CD4, 3% to 4% of naive CD8, around 2.5% of memory CD4, and under 0.45% of memory CD8 clonotypes were shared.

The donors were healthy, HIV-negative adults with no recently reported acute infections or vaccinations. All donors were Caucasian adults living in Nashville, Tennessee, USA. The CD8 memory samples were a combination of magnetically selected CD45RO+ cells and CCR7-negative CD45RA+ effector memory (TemRA) cells. Blood was collected by leukapheresis, and PBMCs were isolated by Ficoll-Histopaque density gradient centrifugation and then cryopreserved in liquid nitrogen vapor phase. Analytical flow cytometry was used to check the purity and quantity of each magnetically sorted T cell population. From each sorted fraction, genomic DNA was isolated and quantified by UV absorbance on a Nanodrop 2000c. Using the deep immunoSEQ assay, multiplex PCR amplified TCR CDR3 regions from genomic DNA. Genomic DNA extracted from each cell subset was distributed evenly over all wells of several immunoSEQ 96-well plates, and each plate served as one replicate. For sorted subsets, approximately 190 ng genomic DNA, equal to some 30,000 T cell genomes, was loaded into each replicate PCR. Purified libraries were measured with a Qubit 3.0 fluorometer, size-checked on a Bioanalyzer 2100, and measured again with the KAPA Library Quantification kit. Every immunoSEQ 96-well plate was sequenced on a separate single-read 150-cycle Illumina NextSeq 550 flow cell. The source study handled its data this way. The immunoSEQ output contained only junctional sequences without quality scores, so filtering could not match that applied to full-length reads. Sequences were annotated with PyIR, a Python wrapper for IgBLAST v1.9, using IMGT germline references to assign V/J genes and CDR3. Any read was removed if the V/J assignment was weak (E-value above 1e-6), the CDR3 was missing, or the read contained stop codons, out-of-frame junctions, or ambiguous translated residues. A V3J clonotype was defined by an identical inferred V gene, J gene, and CDR3 amino acid sequence. The percentage overlap between two repertoires was calculated by dividing the number of shared unique clonotypes by the size of the smaller repertoire. Richness of each repertoire was evaluated using RTK rarefaction, the Chao1 estimator, and Recon v2.1 estimates of unobserved clonotypes. Generation probabilities for all TCRbeta clonotypes obtained by the gDNA method from several donors were computed using OLGA. The table comes from immuneACCESS by way of TCRdb, which keeps in-frame sequences with V and J called. Part of the clones is missing from these tables; in studies checked, under half for an unresolved V gene and the rest for unknown reasons. That table is the source of V, J and clone size, and D and trimming were worked out from the DNA. The sample contains about 380,000 clones, about 97% of them found a single time. Less than 0.35% of the sample is in the top ten clones.

The sample comprised memory CD8+ T cells sorted from blood. The cell subset or site label, as the study defines it: CD45RO+ cells pooled with CCR7-negative TemRA cells. This clonotype was obtained from a man aged 25-40 years in good health. This sequence uses TRBV18 and TRBJ1-3; the D gene is unclear. The CDR3 corresponds to CASSPQQSGISTSAGNTIYF. The bases read TGTGCCAGCTCACCACAGCAATCCGGGATTTCCACCTCTGCTGGAAACACCATATATTTT.